This T cell receptor beta chain was obtained from a study of blood T cell repertoires in COVID-19. Study overall: Some COVID-19 samples were acute and others convalescent; all came from the United States, Italy and Spain.

Trimming stripped 4 bases from V and 8 bases from J, with 14 bases between. The CDR3 has 13 amino acids. CDR1 is SGHVS, CDR2 FNYEAQ, per germline. In the study's own analysis: Estimated nucleated cell counts came from reference gene primer amplification. Some clones are missing from TCRdb's copy, which holds only in-frame ones; the method was immunoSEQ multiplex PCR. V, J and clone size are those of that table, while D and trimming were read from the DNA. Of roughly 270,000 clones in the sample, around 85% were seen once. Participants came from roughly 23 US areas, aged about 18 to 100 years. Resolution of symptoms, clearance, or two negative PCRs was present in recovered Cohort 3 donors.

The clonotype comes from a woman aged 50 to 60 who had recovered from COVID-19. The rearrangement uses TRBV7-6 and TRBJ1-2; TRBD1 might be the D (5 bases). Sequenced: PBMCs or T cells enriched from blood (not recorded which). The CDR3 nucleotides read TGTGCCAGCAGCTCGAGCACCCCAGGGGGCTACACCTTC. Encoded protein: CASSSSTPGGYTF.